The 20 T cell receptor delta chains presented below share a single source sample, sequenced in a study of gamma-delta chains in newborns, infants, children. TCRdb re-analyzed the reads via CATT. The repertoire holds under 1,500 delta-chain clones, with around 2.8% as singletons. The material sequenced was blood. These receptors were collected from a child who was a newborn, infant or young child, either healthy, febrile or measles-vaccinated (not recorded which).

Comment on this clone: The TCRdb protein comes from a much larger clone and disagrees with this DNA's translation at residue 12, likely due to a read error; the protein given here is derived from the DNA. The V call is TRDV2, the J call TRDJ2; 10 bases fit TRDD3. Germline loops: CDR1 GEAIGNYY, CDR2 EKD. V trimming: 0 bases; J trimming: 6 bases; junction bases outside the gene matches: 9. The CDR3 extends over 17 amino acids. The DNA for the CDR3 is TGTGCCTGTGACACCGTTTGGGGGATACCATTGTCAGCACAACTCTTCTTT. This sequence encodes CACDTVWGIPLSAQLFF.

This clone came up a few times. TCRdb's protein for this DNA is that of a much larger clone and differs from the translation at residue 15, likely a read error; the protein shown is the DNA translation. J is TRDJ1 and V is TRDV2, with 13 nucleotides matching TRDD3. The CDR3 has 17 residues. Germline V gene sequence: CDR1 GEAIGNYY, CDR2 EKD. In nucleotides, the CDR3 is TGTGCCTGTGACACGGTACTGGGGGATACGAGGGGCCGTAAAATCATCTTT. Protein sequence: CACDTVLGDTRGRKIIF.

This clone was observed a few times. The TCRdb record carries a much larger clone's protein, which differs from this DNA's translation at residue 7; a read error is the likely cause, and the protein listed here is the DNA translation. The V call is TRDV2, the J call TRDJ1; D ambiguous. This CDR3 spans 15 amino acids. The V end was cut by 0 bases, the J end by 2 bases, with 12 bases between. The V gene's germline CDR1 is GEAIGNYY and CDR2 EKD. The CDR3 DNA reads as TGTGCCTGTGACACCGTACCTTACCCGACCGATAAACTCATCTTT. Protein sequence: CACDTVPYPTDKLIF.

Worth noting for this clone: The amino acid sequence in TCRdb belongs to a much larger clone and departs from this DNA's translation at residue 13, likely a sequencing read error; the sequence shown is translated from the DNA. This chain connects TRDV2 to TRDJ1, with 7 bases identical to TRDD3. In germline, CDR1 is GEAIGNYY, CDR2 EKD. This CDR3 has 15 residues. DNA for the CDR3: TGTGCCTGTGACACACTGGGGTCTTTGACCGATAAACCCATCTTT. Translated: CACDTLGSLTDKPIF.

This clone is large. The CDR3 sequence: CACDTWGTDKLIF. The CDR3 DNA follows: TGTGCCTGTGACACCTGGGGGACCGATAAACTCATCTTT. The chain uses TRDV2 and TRDJ1; tentative D call: TRDD3 (6 bases). CDR1 GEAIGNYY and CDR2 EKD come from the germline V gene. V was trimmed by 0 bases and J by 2 bases, leaving 6 bases between them. The CDR3 runs to 13 residues.

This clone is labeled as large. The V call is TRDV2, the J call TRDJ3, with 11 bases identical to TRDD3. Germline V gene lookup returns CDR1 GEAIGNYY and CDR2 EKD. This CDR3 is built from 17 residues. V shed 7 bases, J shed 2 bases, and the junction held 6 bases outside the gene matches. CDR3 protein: CACDLLGDTWDTRQMFF. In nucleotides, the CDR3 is TGTGCCTGCGATTTACTGGGGGATACCTGGGACACCCGACAGATGTTTTTC.

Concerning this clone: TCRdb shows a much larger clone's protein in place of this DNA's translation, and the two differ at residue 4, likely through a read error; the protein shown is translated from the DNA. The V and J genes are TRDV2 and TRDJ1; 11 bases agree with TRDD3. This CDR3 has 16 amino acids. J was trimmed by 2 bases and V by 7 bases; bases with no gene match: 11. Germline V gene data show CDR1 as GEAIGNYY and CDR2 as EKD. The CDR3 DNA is TGTGCCTGCAAAAAACTGGGGGATAAGGAGACCGATAAACTCATCTTT. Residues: CACKKLGDKETDKLIF.

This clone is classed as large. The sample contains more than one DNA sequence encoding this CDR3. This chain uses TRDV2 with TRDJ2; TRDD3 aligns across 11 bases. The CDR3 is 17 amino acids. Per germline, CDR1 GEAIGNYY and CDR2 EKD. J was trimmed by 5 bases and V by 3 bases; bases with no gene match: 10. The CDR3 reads CACDPVWGIRDTAQLFF. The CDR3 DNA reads TGTGCCTGTGACCCCGTTTGGGGGATACGCGATACAGCACAACTCTTCTTT.

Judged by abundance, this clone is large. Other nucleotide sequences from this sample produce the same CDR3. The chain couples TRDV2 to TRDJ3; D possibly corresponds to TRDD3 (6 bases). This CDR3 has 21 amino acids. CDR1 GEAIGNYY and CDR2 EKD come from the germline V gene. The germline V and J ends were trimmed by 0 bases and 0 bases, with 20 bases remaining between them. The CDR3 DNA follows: TGTGCCTGTGACACCGTGGGGATGGGGTCAAGAAGCTCCTGGGACACCCGACAGATGTTTTTC. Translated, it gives CACDTVGMGSRSSWDTRQMFF.

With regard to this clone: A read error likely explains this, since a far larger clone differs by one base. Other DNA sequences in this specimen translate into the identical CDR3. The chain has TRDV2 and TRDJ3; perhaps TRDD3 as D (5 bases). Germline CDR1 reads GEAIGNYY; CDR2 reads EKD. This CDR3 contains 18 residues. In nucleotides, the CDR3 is TGTGCCTGTGACACCGCCTGGGTAAGCTCCTGGGACACCCGGCAGATGTTTTTC. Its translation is CACDTAWVSSWDTRQMFF.

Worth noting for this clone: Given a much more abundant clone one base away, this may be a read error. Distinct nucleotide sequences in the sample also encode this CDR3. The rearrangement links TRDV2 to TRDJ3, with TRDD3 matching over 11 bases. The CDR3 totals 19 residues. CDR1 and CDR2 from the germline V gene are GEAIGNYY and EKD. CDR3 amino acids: CACDIVLGDSSWDTRQMFF. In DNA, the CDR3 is TGTGCCTGTGACATCGTACTGGGGGATAGCTCCTGGGACACCCGGCAGATGTTTTTC.

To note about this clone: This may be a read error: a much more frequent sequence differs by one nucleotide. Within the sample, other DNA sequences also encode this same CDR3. In nucleotides, the CDR3 is TGTGCCTGCGACGCCTGGGGGATTTCCTGGGACACCCGACAGATGTTTTTC. Protein sequence: CACDAWGISWDTRQMFF. This chain uses TRDV2 with TRDJ3, with 9 bases aligning to TRDD3. The J segment lost 1 base and the V segment lost 7 bases, leaving 7 bases of the junction unmatched. Germline V gene lookup returns CDR1 GEAIGNYY and CDR2 EKD. There are 17 residues in the CDR3.

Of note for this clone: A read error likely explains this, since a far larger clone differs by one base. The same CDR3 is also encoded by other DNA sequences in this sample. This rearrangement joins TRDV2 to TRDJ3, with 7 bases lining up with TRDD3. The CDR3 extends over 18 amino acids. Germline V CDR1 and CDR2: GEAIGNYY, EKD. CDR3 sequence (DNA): TGTGCCTGTGACTTTACTGGGGCTAGCTCCTGGGACACCCGACAGATGTTCTTC. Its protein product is CACDFTGASSWDTRQMFF.

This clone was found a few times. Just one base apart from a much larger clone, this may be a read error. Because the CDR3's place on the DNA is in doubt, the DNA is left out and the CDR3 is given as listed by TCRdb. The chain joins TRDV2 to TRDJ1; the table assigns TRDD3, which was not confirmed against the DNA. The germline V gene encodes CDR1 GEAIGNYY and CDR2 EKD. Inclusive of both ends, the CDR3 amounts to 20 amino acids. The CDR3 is CACDPRLPGATSVYTDKLIF.

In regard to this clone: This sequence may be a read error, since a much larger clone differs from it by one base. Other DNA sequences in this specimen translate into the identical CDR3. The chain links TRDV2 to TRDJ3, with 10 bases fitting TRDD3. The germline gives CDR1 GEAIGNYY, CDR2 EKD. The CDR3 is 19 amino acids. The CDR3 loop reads CACDTGGYGSSWDTRQMFF. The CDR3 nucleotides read TGTGCCTGTGACACCGGGGGATACGGGAGCTCCTGGGACACCCGTCAGATGTTTTTC.

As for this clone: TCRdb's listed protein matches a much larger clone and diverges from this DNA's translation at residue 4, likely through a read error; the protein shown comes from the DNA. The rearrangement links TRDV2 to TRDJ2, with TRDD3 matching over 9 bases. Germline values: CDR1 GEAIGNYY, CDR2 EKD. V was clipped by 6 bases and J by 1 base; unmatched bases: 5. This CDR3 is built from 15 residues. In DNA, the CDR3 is TGTGCCTGTAACGTACTGGGGGATTTGACAGCACAACTCTTCTTT. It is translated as CACNVLGDLTAQLFF.

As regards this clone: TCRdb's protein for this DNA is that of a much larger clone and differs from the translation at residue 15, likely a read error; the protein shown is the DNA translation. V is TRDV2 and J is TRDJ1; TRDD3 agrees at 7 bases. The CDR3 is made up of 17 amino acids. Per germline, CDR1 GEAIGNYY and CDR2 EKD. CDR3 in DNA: TGTGCCTGTGACCATGTACTGGGGAATACGATCACCGATAAACCCATCTTT. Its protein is CACDHVLGNTITDKPIF.

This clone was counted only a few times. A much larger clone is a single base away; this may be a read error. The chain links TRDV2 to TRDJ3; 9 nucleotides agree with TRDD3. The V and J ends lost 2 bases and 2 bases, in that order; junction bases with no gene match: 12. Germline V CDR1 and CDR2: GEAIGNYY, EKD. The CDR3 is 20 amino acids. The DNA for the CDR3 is TGTGCCTGTGACATCGTTACTGGGGGAATACGAACCTGGGACACCCGACAGATGTTTTTC. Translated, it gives CACDIVTGGIRTWDTRQMFF.

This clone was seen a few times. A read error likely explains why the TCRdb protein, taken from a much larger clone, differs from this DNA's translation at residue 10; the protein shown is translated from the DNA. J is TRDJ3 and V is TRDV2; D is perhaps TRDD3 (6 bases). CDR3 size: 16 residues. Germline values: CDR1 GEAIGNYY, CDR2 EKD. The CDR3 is CACDTPSSWGTRQMFF. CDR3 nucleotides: TGTGCCTGTGACACGCCCAGCTCCTGGGGCACCCGACAGATGTTTTTC.

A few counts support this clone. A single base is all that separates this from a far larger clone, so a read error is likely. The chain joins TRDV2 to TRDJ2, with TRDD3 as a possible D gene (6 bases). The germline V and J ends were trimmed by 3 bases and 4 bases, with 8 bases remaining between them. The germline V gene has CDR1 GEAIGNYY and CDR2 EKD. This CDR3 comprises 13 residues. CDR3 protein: CACDAWGTAQLFF. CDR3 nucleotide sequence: TGTGCCTGTGACGCCTGGGGGACAGCACAACTCTTCTTT.